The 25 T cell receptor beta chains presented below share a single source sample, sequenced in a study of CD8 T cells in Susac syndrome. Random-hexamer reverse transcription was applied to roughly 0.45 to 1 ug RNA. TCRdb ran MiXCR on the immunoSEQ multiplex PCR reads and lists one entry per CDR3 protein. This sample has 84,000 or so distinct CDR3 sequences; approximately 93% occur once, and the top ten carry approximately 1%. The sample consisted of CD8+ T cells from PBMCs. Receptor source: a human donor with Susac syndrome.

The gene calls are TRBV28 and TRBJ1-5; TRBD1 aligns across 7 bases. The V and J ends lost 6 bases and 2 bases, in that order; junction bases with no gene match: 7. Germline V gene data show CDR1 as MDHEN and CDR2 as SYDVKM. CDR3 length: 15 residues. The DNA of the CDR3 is TGTGCCAGCAGCTCTGACAGGGTAGGCAATCAGCCCCAGCATTTT. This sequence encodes CASSSDRVGNQPQHF.

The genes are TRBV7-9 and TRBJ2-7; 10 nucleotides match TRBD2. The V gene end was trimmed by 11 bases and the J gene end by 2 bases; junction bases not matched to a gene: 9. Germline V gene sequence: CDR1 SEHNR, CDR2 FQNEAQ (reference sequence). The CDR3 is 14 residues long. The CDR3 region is CAGTTSGETYEQYF. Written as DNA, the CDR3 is TGTGCCGGGACCACTAGCGGGGAGACCTACGAGCAGTACTTC.

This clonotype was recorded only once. CDR3 in amino acids: CASSLAAGEHGTQYF. The CDR3 DNA is TGTGCCAGTAGTTTGGCGGCGGGGGAACATGGGACCCAGTACTTC. The gene calls are TRBV19 and TRBJ2-5, with TRBD2 identical over 7 bases. This CDR3 region has 15 residues. V was pared by 5 bases and J by 7 bases, with 13 bases of the junction left unmatched. Germline values: CDR1 LNHDA, CDR2 SQIVND (reference sequence).

CDR3 bases: TGTGCCAGCAGCCAAGATACCAACCTTGGGGAGACCCAGTACTTC. Translated, it gives CASSQDTNLGETQYF. The chain is built from TRBV4-2 and TRBJ2-5; D remains unclear. Germline V gene lookup returns CDR1 LGHNA and CDR2 YNFKEQ. The CDR3 length is 15 residues. The V and J ends lost 0 bases and 5 bases respectively, with 13 bases between them.

Written as DNA, the CDR3 is TGTGCCAGCAGTCCCCAAGGGGCGGAAGGGGAGACCCAGTACTTC. This sequence encodes CASSPQGAEGETQYF. The V call is TRBV28, the J call TRBJ2-5; D is possibly TRBD1 (5 bases). Germline lookup yields CDR1 MDHEN and CDR2 SYDVKM. The ends were cut back, 5 bases at V and 5 bases at J, with 18 bases in the middle. This CDR3 spans 15 amino acids.

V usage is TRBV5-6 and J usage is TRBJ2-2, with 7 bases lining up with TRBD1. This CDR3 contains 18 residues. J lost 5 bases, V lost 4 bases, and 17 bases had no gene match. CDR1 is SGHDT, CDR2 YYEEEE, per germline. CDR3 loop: CASSPRDYGTAYTGELFF. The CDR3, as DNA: TGTGCCAGCAGCCCGAGGGATTATGGGACAGCGTATACCGGGGAGCTGTTTTTT.

Written as DNA, the CDR3 is TGTGCCAGCAGCTCCGGGACAGGGCTTAACTATGGCTACACCTTC. Amino acids: CASSSGTGLNYGYTF. This chain connects TRBV7-2 to TRBJ1-2, with 9 bases aligning to TRBD1. The CDR3 has 15 amino acids. Germline values: CDR1 SGHTA, CDR2 FQGNSA. The junction had 4 bases not matched to a gene; V was cut back by 4 bases and J by 1 base.

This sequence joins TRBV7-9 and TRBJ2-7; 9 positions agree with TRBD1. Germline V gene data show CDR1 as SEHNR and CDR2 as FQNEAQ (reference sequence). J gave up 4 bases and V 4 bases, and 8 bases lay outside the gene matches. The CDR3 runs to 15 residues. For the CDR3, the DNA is TGTGCCAGCAGCTCGCCGGGACAGGGCCAATACGAGCAGTACTTC. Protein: CASSSPGQGQYEQYF.

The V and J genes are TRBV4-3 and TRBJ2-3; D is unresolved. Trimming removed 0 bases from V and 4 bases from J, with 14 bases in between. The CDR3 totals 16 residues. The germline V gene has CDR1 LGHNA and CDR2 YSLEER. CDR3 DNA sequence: TGCGCCAGCAGCCAAGATACGGGCGGAACGGCAGATACGCAGTATTTT. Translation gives CASSQDTGGTADTQYF.

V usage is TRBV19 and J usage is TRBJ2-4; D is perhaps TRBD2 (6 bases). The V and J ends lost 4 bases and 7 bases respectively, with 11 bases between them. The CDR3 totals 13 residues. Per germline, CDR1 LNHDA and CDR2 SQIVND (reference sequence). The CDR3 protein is CASSTGAGNIQYF. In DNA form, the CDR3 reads TGTGCCAGTAGTACCGGGGCGGGGAACATTCAGTACTTC.

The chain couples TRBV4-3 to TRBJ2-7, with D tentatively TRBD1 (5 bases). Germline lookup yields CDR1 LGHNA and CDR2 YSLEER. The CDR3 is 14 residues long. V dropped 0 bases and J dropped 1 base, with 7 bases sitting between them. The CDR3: CASSQDRASYEQYF. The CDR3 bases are TGCGCCAGCAGCCAAGACAGGGCGTCCTACGAGCAGTACTTC.

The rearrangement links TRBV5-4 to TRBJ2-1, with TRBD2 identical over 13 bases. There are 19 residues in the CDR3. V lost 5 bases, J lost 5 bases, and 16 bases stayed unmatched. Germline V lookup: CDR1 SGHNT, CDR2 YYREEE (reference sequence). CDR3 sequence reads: CASSRPGLAGSISNNEQFF. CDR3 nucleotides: TGTGCCAGCAGTAGACCGGGACTAGCGGGATCTATCTCTAACAATGAGCAGTTCTTC.

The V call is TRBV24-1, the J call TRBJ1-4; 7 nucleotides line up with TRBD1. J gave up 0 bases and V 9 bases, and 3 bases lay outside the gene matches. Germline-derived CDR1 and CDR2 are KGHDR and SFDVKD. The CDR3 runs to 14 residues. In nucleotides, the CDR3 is TGTGCCACCGACGGGACAGCAACTAATGAAAAACTGTTTTTT. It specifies CATDGTATNEKLFF.

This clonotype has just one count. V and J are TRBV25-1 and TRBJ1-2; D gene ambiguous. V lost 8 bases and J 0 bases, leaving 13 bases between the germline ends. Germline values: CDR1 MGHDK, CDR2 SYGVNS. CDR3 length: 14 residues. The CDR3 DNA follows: TGTGCCAGCTCCCCCGGGCAATCTAACTATGGCTACACCTTC. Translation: CASSPGQSNYGYTF.

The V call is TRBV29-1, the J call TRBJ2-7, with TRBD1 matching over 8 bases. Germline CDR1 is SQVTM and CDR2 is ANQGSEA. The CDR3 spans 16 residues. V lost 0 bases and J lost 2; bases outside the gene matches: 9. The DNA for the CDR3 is TGCAGCGTTGAAGAGGGGGCGACAGGGGATACCTACGAGCAGTACTTC. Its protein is CSVEEGATGDTYEQYF.

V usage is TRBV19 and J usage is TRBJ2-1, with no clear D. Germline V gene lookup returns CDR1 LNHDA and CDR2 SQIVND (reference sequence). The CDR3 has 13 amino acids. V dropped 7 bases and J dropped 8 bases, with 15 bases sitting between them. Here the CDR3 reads CASIGSGPDEQFF. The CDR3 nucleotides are TGTGCCAGTATTGGTTCTGGCCCGGATGAGCAGTTCTTC.

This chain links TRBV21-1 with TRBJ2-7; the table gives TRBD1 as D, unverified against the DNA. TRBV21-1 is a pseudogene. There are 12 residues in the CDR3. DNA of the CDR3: TGTGCCAGCAGGGACAGGGCGAGGGAGCAGTACTTC. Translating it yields CASRDRAREQYF.

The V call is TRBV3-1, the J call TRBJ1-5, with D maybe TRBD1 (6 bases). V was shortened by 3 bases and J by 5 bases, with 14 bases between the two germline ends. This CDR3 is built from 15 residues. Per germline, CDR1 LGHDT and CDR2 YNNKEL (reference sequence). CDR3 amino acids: CASSQGATVDQPQHF. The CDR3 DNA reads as TGTGCCAGCAGCCAGGGGGCGACAGTTGATCAGCCCCAGCATTTT.

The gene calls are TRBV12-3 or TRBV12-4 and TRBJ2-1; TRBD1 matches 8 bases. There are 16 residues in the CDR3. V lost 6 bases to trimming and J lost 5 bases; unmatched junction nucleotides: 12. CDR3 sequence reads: CASSTITGGGDNEQFF. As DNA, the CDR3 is TGTGCCAGCAGCACCATTACAGGGGGTGGAGACAATGAGCAGTTCTTC.

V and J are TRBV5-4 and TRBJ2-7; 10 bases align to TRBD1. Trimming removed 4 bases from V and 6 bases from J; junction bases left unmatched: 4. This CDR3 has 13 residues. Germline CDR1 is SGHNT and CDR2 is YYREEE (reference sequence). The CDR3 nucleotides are TGTGCCAGCAGCATGGACAGGGGGGCCGAGCAGTACTTC. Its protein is CASSMDRGAEQYF.

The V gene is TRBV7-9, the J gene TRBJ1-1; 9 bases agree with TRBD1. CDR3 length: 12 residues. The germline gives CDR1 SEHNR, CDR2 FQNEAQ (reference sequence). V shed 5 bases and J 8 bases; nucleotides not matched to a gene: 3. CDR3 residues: CASSLDRGEAFF. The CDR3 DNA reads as TGTGCCAGCAGCCTGGACAGGGGAGAAGCTTTCTTT.

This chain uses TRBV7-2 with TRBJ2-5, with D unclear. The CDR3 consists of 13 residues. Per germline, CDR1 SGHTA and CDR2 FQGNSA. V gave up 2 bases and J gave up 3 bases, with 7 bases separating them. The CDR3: CASSLLAKETQYF. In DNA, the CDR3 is TGTGCCAGCAGCTTATTAGCCAAAGAGACCCAGTACTTC. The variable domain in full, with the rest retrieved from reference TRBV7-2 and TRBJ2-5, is GAGVSQSPSNKVTEKGKDVELRCDPISGHTALYWYRQSLGQGLEFLIYFQGNSAPDKSGLPSDRFSAERTGGSVSTLTIQRTQQEDSAVYLCASSLLAKETQYFGPGTRLLVL.

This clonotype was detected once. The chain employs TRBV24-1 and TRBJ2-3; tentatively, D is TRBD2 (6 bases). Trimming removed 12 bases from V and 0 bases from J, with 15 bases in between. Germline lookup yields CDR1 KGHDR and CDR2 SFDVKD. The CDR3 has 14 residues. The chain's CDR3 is CASASASSTDTQYF. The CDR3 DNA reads TGTGCCTCCGCTAGCGCTTCTAGCACAGATACGCAGTATTTT.

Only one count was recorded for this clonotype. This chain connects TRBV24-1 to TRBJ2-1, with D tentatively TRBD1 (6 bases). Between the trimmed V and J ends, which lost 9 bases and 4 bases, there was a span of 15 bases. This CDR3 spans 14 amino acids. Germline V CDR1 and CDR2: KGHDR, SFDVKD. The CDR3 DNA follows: TGTGCCACCTCCCCCATAGGGGGTTACAATGAGCAGTTCTTC. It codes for CATSPIGGYNEQFF.

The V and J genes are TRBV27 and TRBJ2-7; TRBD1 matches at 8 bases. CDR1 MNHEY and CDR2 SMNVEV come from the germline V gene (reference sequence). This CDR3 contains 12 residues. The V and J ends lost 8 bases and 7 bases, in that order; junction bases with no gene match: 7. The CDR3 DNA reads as TGTGCCAGCGAAGGACAGGGACGGGAGCAGTACTTC. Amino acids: CASEGQGREQYF.